Listed below are T cell receptor beta chains from one sample, sequenced in a study of OX40 agonist ivuxolimab in advanced cancers. Assay used: immunoSEQ multiplex PCR; TCRdb lists only in-frame clones, some missing. The table lists 30,000 to 45,000 clones, 92% of them singletons. Sequenced material: CD4+ or CD8+ T cells sorted from blood, taken in a trial of the OX40 agonist ivuxolimab. All receptors come from an adult with an advanced solid tumor such as melanoma, head and neck, liver or kidney cancer. Each CDR3 is given with its conserved first and last residue. The D gene is left open where the match is weak. Expanded clones are given a class, and other clones once, few, many or no size at all.

TRBV27,large,-,TRBJ2-1,14,CASTDQGSYNEQFF,TGTGCCAGCACCGATCAGGGATCCTACAATGAGCAGTTCTTC
TRBV19,-,-,TRBJ2-1,14,CASSIVKGGNEQFF,TGTGCCAGTAGTATAGTGAAGGGGGGCAATGAGCAGTTCTTC
TRBV27,-,TRBD1,TRBJ2-7,15,CASSSTGGAGYEQYF,TGTGCCAGCAGTTCGACAGGGGGCGCGGGGTACGAGCAGTACTTC
TRBV5-1,-,-,TRBJ1-4,17,CASSLRGRYATNEKLFF,TGCGCCAGCAGCTTGCGGGGGCGGTATGCAACTAATGAAAAACTGTTTTTT
TRBV5-6,-,-,TRBJ2-7,12,CASSLQGSEQYF,TGTGCCAGCAGCTTGCAAGGGTCCGAGCAGTACTTC
TRBV18,-,-,TRBJ2-3,13,CASDSGSTDTQYF,TGTGCCAGCGATAGCGGTAGCACAGATACGCAGTATTTT
TRBV7-6,-,-,TRBJ2-7,13,CASSLSTNYEQYF,TGTGCCAGCAGCTTATCGACGAACTACGAGCAGTACTTC
TRBV30,-,TRBD2,TRBJ2-5,14,CAWRGTSGQETQYF,TGTGCCTGGAGAGGGACTAGCGGACAAGAGACCCAGTACTTC
TRBV7-9,-,-,TRBJ2-7,12,CASSYSFYEQYF,TGTGCCAGCAGCTACAGTTTCTACGAGCAGTACTTC
TRBV7-3,once,TRBD1,TRBJ1-3,14,CASSLTGAGNTIYF,TGTGCCAGCAGCCTGACAGGGGCTGGAAACACCATATATTTT
TRBV28,-,TRBD2,TRBJ2-7,17,CASSSGTSGRHSYEQYF,TGTGCCAGCAGTTCCGGGACTAGCGGGAGGCACTCCTACGAGCAGTACTTC
TRBV9,-,TRBD2,TRBJ2-2,16,CASSVGGGTNTGELFF,TGTGCCAGCAGCGTAGGCGGGGGGACGAACACCGGGGAGCTGTTTTTT
TRBV27,-,-,TRBJ2-7,14,CASSLAPGPLELDF,TGTGCCAGCAGTTTAGCCCCGGGTCCCCTCGAGTTGGACTTC
TRBV30,-,-,TRBJ1-1,14,CAWRDGISNTEAFF,TGTGCCTGGAGAGACGGCATCTCGAACACTGAAGCTTTCTTT
TRBV10-2,-,-,TRBJ2-7,12,CASSLQGYEQYF,TGCGCCAGCAGCCTTCAGGGCTACGAGCAGTACTTC
TRBV4-1,-,-,TRBJ2-7,14,CASSQTGGSYEQYF,TGCGCCAGCAGCCAAACCGGTGGCTCCTACGAGCAGTACTTC
TRBV7-9,-,-,TRBJ2-7,13,CASSDTGQSEQYF,TGTGCCAGCAGCGATACCGGGCAGAGCGAGCAGTACTTC
TRBV28,-,-,TRBJ1-1,16,CASSSPNRQLNTEAFF,TGTGCCAGCAGTTCTCCCAACAGACAGCTGAACACTGAAGCTTTCTTT
TRBV5-1,-,TRBD1,TRBJ2-2,15,CASQAGTGGTGELFF,TGCGCCAGCCAAGCCGGGACAGGGGGAACCGGGGAGCTGTTTTTT
TRBV5-6,-,TRBD2,TRBJ2-7,12,CASSFVAGEQYF,TGTGCCAGCAGCTTTGTAGCGGGAGAGCAGTACTTC
TRBV11-3,-,-,TRBJ2-1,16,CASSPRGSNLYNEQFF,TGTGCCAGCAGCCCCCGGGGCTCGAACTTGTACAATGAGCAGTTCTTC
TRBV19,-,-,TRBJ2-7,13,CAIGPGQSYEQYF,TGTGCCATTGGCCCGGGGCAAAGTTACGAGCAGTACTTC
TRBV27,-,-,TRBJ2-3,17,CASSLYGPDSHTDTQYF,TGTGCCAGCAGTTTATACGGGCCCGACTCTCACACAGATACGCAGTATTTT
TRBV11-3,-,TRBD1,TRBJ1-1,14,CASSLRGPGTEAFF,TGTGCCAGCAGCTTAAGGGGGCCTGGCACTGAAGCTTTCTTT
TRBV4-2,-,-,TRBJ1-2,14,CASNPQMGSYGYTF,TGTGCCAGCAACCCCCAGATGGGCAGCTATGGCTACACCTTC
TRBV29-1,-,-,TRBJ2-5,16,CSVVLTGALTKETQYF,TGCAGCGTTGTCCTTACGGGAGCTCTCACGAAAGAGACCCAGTACTTC
TRBV5-1,-,-,TRBJ1-5,24,CASSLPLWRTVKGACRMSNQPQHF,TGCGCCAGCAGCTTGCCCCTATGGAGGACAGTGAAGGGAGCGTGTCGGATGAGCAATCAGCCCCAGCATTTT
TRBV7-9,-,TRBD1,TRBJ1-2,16,CASSLDGQGASYGYTF,TGTGCCAGCAGCCTCGATGGACAGGGGGCGAGTTATGGCTACACCTTC
TRBV5-1,-,TRBD1,TRBJ1-1,14,CASSGTGGIAEAFF,TGCGCCAGCAGCGGGACAGGGGGCATCGCTGAAGCTTTCTTT
TRBV9,-,TRBD2,TRBJ2-7,14,CASSVGGMGYEQYF,TGTGCCAGCAGCGTGGGAGGGATGGGATACGAGCAGTACTTC
TRBV4-3,-,TRBD2,TRBJ2-3,16,CASSQRTSSSTDTQYF,TGCGCCAGCAGTCAAAGGACTAGCAGTAGCACAGATACGCAGTATTTT
TRBV6-5,-,TRBD2,TRBJ2-7,14,CASRPGLRTYEQYF,TGTGCCAGCAGACCGGGACTAAGGACCTACGAGCAGTACTTC
TRBV2,-,-,TRBJ2-7,13,CASSVLSLYEQYF,TGTGCCAGCAGTGTTCTCAGTCTTTACGAGCAGTACTTC
TRBV2,-,-,TRBJ2-2,10,CASKSGELFF,TGTGCCAGCAAATCCGGGGAGCTGTTTTTT
TRBV9,-,TRBD2,TRBJ2-1,16,CASSVSPSGTYNEQFF,TGTGCCAGCAGCGTGTCACCTAGCGGGACCTACAATGAGCAGTTCTTC